The TCR beta chain described here comes from a study of CD8 T cells in Susac syndrome. Random hexamers were used to reverse transcribe roughly 0.45 to 1 ug of RNA. Multiplex PCR with immunoSEQ amplified the TCR beta CDR3 across 54 Vbeta and 13 Jbeta. TCRdb redid the calling of the immunoSEQ multiplex PCR reads with MiXCR, one entry per CDR3 protein. The sample has about 300,000 distinct CDR3 sequences, roughly 85% seen once. The V gene lost 0 bases and the J gene lost 7 bases, with 4 bases spanning the gap. Germline CDR1 is SQVTM and CDR2 is ANQGSEA. This CDR3 is 11 amino acids long. This receptor was taken from a human donor with multiple sclerosis. This chain connects TRBV29-1 to TRBJ2-1, with D unclear. Specimen: CD8+ T cells from PBMCs. The CDR3 sequence: CSVEDNNEQFF. The DNA for the CDR3 is TGCAGCGTTGAAGACAATAATGAGCAGTTCTTC.